The sequence of this TCR beta chain was determined in a study of response to subunit inactivated influenza vaccine. Germline V gene lookup returns CDR1 ENHRY and CDR2 SYGVKD. Trimming took 0 bases from V and 0 from J; bases not matched to a gene: 6. CDR3 size: 19 residues. Findings and caveats of the study: Every seasonal influenza vaccination brings in few new T cells, the authors suggested.

This clonotype was observed a handful of times. No antigen is known for it. A single record per CDR3 protein comes from TCRdb applying MiXCR to the RT-PCR reads. This table holds some 480,000 distinct CDR3 sequences, about 10% found once. The clonotype originates from a man aged 45-60 years who received an inactivated influenza vaccine. Here the sequenced sample was PBMCs from blood, taken roughly 45 days after vaccination. The chain joins TRBV10-3 to TRBJ2-1; TRBD2 aligns across 12 bases. The CDR3 sequence: CAISESLAGGPISYNEQFF. The CDR3 DNA sequence: TGTGCCATCAGTGAGTCGCTAGCGGGGGGGCCGATCTCCTACAATGAGCAGTTCTTC.